These 20 T cell receptor beta chains were all obtained from the same sample, sequenced in a study of T cells after posttransplantation cyclophosphamide. Cyclophosphamide on days +3 and +4 followed busulfan-fludarabine conditioning and a marrow graft. Assay: immunoSEQ multiplex PCR; the TCRdb copy retains only in-frame clones and omits some. This sample carries some 5,000 clones, none of them present only once. This sample comprised PBMCs, obtained after allogeneic stem cell transplant with posttransplant cyclophosphamide. The receptor source for this set is a male patient aged 55 to 70 who received an allogeneic stem cell transplant from a related donor, was CMV-positive, and had no GVHD. Some T cells may be the graft donor's.

In its sample, this clone is large. This chain links TRBV28 with TRBJ1-1, with TRBD1 as a possible D gene (6 bases). Trimming removed 6 bases at V and 3 bases at J, with 17 bases between. CDR1 MDHEN and CDR2 SYDVKM come from the germline V gene. The length of the CDR3 is 15 residues. CDR3 sequence reads: CASRTTGLSYTEAFF. DNA for the CDR3: TGTGCCAGCAGAACTACAGGGTTAAGCTACACTGAAGCTTTCTTT.

This clone was detected ten times or more. The V gene is TRBV18, the J gene TRBJ1-5, with D unclear. The CDR3 covers 13 residues. Trimming removed 6 bases at V and 4 bases at J, with 10 bases between. Germline V lookup: CDR1 KGHSH, CDR2 LQKENI. The CDR3 here is CASSPAGNQPQHF. The CDR3 DNA is TGTGCCAGCTCTCCAGCGGGTAATCAGCCCCAGCATTTT.

This clone was detected ten times or more. J is TRBJ1-1 and V is TRBV10-2; 9 nucleotides line up with TRBD1. The V gene's germline CDR1 is WSHSY and CDR2 SAAADI. V lost 2 bases, J lost 5 bases, and 3 bases stayed unmatched. The CDR3 spans 14 residues. CDR3 residues: CASSEGTGLTEAFF. The DNA of the CDR3 is TGCGCCAGCAGTGAGGGGACAGGGTTAACTGAAGCTTTCTTT.

Many counts were recorded for this clone. The CDR3 DNA follows: TGTGCCAGCAGTCTCCTCGGAACAGCTGTTGAAGCTTTCTTT. Translating gives CASSLLGTAVEAFF. V and J are TRBV6-5 and TRBJ1-1; D uncertain. In germline, CDR1 is MNHEY, CDR2 SVGAGI. This CDR3 region has 14 residues. Trimming removed 5 bases at V and 7 bases at J, with 17 bases between.

The chain uses TRBV5-4 and TRBJ2-1; the match to TRBD2 covers 7 bases. Germline assignment: CDR1 SGHNT and CDR2 YYREEE (reference sequence). V shed 2 bases and J 3 bases; nucleotides not matched to a gene: 2. The CDR3 runs 14 residues. The CDR3 loop reads CASSFSGDYNEQFF. In nucleotides, the CDR3 is TGTGCCAGCAGCTTCAGCGGGGACTACAATGAGCAGTTCTTC.

There are many counts of this clone. J is TRBJ2-3 and V is TRBV4-3; possible D gene TRBD1, 5 bases. The germline V and J ends were trimmed by 0 bases and 5 bases, with 9 bases remaining between them. Per the germline V gene, CDR1 is LGHNA and CDR2 is YSLEER. CDR3 size: 14 residues. The CDR3 bases are TGCGCCAGCAGCCAAGACAGGGTAGTAGATACGCAGTATTTT. It specifies CASSQDRVVDTQYF.

In this sample, this clone turned up many times. This chain joins TRBV11-3 and TRBJ2-7; D is unresolved. The germline V gene has CDR1 SGHNT and CDR2 YENEEA. The V end was cut by 0 bases, the J end by 3 bases, with 12 bases between. The CDR3 consists of 15 residues. CDR3 in DNA: TGTGCCAGCAGCTTAGATCACTTTGTACTCTACGAGCAGTACTTC. It codes for CASSLDHFVLYEQYF.

This clone was seen many times. The chain employs TRBV2 and TRBJ1-5; 8 bases line up with TRBD1. This CDR3 contains 14 residues. Unmatched junction bases numbered 3, after V lost 5 bases and J lost 3 bases. Looked up from germline, CDR1 is SNHLY and CDR2 is FYNNEI. The CDR3 nucleotides are TGTGCCAGCAGTCGGACAGGGCCCAATCAGCCCCAGCATTTT. As protein: CASSRTGPNQPQHF.

This clone has ten or more counts. The chain links TRBV7-6 to TRBJ2-7; 8 bases line up with TRBD2. V dropped 5 bases and J dropped 6; count of bases not matched to a gene: 9. The CDR3 spans 14 residues. The V gene's germline CDR1 is SGHVS and CDR2 FNYEAQ. CDR3 sequence reads: CASSPVVAGIEQYF. In DNA, the CDR3 is TGTGCCAGCAGCCCCGTAGTAGCGGGGATCGAGCAGTACTTC.

This clone ranks as medium-sized. The chain couples TRBV6-5 to TRBJ1-1, with D possibly matching TRBD1 (6 bases). CDR1 MNHEY and CDR2 SVGAGI come from the germline V gene. Trimming cost V 4 bases and J 6 bases, with 12 bases left between them. The CDR3 spans 13 residues. The CDR3 sequence is CASSLGGGAEAFF. The CDR3 region has the DNA TGTGCCAGCAGTTTAGGAGGGGGGGCTGAAGCTTTCTTT.

This clone was recorded at least ten times. V usage is TRBV7-2 and J usage is TRBJ1-5, with D perhaps TRBD1 (6 bases). Germline V gene sequence: CDR1 SGHTA, CDR2 FQGNSA. The V gene lost 5 bases and the J gene lost 7 bases, with 15 bases spanning the gap. This CDR3 has 14 amino acids. The CDR3 here is CASSPRQVWQPQHF. The CDR3 region has the DNA TGTGCCAGCAGCCCCCGACAGGTTTGGCAGCCCCAGCATTTT.

There are many counts of this clone. The rearrangement joins TRBV6-1 to TRBJ2-5; 8 positions match TRBD1. V trimming: 6 bases; J trimming: 4 bases; junction bases outside the gene matches: 10. Germline loops: CDR1 MNHNS, CDR2 SASEGT. The CDR3 length is 15 residues. CDR3 nucleotides: TGTGCCAGCAGATCCTCGGACAGGGTAATAGAGACCCAGTACTTC. This translates into CASRSSDRVIETQYF.

This clone was counted many times. The chain combines TRBV2 with TRBJ1-5; unclear D gene. Between the trimmed V and J ends, which lost 3 bases and 6 bases, there was a span of 12 bases. Germline lookup yields CDR1 SNHLY and CDR2 FYNNEI. This CDR3 spans 14 amino acids. CDR3 in DNA: TGTGCCAGCAGTGAGTCGGGAGGCAGTCAGCCCCAGCATTTT. Its protein product is CASSESGGSQPQHF.

This clone was counted at least ten times. V and J are TRBV18 and TRBJ2-3; D is possibly TRBD2 (7 bases). The CDR3 has 15 residues. The V end was cut by 3 bases, the J end by 3 bases, with 13 bases between. From germline, CDR1 is KGHSH and CDR2 LQKENI. The CDR3: CASSPPGRGTDTQYF. Here the CDR3 DNA reads TGTGCCAGCTCACCCCCAGGGAGGGGGACAGATACGCAGTATTTT.

This clone showed up many times. The chain recombines TRBV5-1 with TRBJ1-1; D gene unclear. Germline-derived CDR1 and CDR2 are SGHRS and YFSETQ. The CDR3 contains 15 residues. Trimming removed 0 bases at V and 1 base at J, with 10 bases between. This CDR3 reads CASSLALASNTEAFF. The CDR3 DNA reads as TGCGCCAGCAGCTTGGCCCTAGCCTCGAACACTGAAGCTTTCTTT.

This clone was seen a few times. The rearrangement joins TRBV6-6 to TRBJ1-5; TRBD1 matches at 9 bases. The CDR3 runs to 14 residues. Germline lookup yields CDR1 MNHNY and CDR2 SVGAGI (reference sequence). The V gene end was trimmed by 5 bases and the J gene end by 4 bases; junction bases not matched to a gene: 3. The CDR3 protein is CASSRDRANQPQHF. For the CDR3, the DNA is TGTGCCAGCAGTCGGGACAGGGCGAATCAGCCCCAGCATTTT.

This clone was seen more than once but under ten times. This chain links TRBV5-1 with TRBJ2-5; D unclear. The J call is doubtful: the DNA matches TRBJ2-7 better. The CDR3 runs to 14 residues. Germline V lookup: CDR1 SGHRS, CDR2 YFSETQ. The CDR3 nucleotides are TGCGCCAGCAGCTTGGCAGGTCACCCCTACGAGCAGTACTTC. It encodes CASSLAGHPYEQYF.

This clone has ten or more counts. The genes are TRBV2 and TRBJ1-5; D is undetermined. The CDR3 is made up of 14 amino acids. V was clipped by 6 bases and J by 0 bases, with 9 bases between them. CDR1 and CDR2 (germline): SNHLY, FYNNEI. The CDR3 sequence: CASSDAGSNQPQHF. The CDR3 bases are TGTGCCAGCAGCGACGCGGGTAGCAATCAGCCCCAGCATTTT.

This clone was detected many times. This chain connects TRBV21-1 to TRBJ1-4. TRBV21-1 is a recognized pseudogene. CDR3 size: 17 residues. DNA for the CDR3: TGTGCCAGCAGCAAACCTCTCGGGAATGCAACTAATGAAAAACTGTTTTTT. Its protein product is CASSKPLGNATNEKLFF.

This clone was counted ten times or more. V gene TRBV30 combines with J gene TRBJ1-1; no firm D call. The CDR3 length is 14 residues. The V gene lost 0 bases and the J gene lost 2 bases, with 10 bases spanning the gap. Per germline, CDR1 GTSNPN and CDR2 SVGIG (reference sequence). The CDR3 region is CAWSVNAVNTEAFF. CDR3 in DNA: TGTGCCTGGAGTGTAAACGCAGTTAACACTGAAGCTTTCTTT. Looking up the rest from reference TRBV30 and TRBJ1-1 gives the full variable domain: SQTIHQWPATLVQPVGSPLSLECTVEGTSNPNLYWYRQAAGRGLQLLFYSVGIGQISSEVPQNLSASRPQDRQFILSSKKLLLSDSGFYLCAWSVNAVNTEAFFGQGTRLTVV.